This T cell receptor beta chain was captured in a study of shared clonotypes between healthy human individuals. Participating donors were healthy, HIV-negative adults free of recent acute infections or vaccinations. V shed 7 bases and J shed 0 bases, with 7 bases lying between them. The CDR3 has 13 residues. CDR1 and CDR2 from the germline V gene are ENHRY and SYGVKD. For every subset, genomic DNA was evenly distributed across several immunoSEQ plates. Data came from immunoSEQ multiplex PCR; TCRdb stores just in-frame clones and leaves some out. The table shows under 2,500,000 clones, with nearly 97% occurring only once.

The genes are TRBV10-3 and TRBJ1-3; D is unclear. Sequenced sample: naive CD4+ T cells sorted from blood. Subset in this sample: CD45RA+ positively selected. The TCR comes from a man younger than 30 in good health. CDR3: CAITGFSGNTIYF. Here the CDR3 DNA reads TGTGCCATCACCGGGTTCTCTGGAAACACCATATATTTT.